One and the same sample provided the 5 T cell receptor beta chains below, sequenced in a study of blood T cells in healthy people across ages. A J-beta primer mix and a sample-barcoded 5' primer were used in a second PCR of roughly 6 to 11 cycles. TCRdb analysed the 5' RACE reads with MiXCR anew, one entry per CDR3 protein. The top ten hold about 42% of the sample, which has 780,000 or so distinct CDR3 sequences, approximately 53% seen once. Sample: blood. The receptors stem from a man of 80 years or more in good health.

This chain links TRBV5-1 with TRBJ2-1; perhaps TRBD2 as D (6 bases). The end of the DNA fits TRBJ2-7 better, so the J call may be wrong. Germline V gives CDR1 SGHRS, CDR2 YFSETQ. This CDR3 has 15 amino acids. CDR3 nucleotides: TGCGCCAGCAGCCCGGGAGAGAGCTCCTACAATGAGCAGTACTTC. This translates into CASSPGESSYNEQYF.

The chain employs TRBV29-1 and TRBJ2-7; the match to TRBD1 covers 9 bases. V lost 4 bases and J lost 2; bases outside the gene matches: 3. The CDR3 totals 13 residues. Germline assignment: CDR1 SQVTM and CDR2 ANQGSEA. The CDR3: CSVGGQGPYEQYF. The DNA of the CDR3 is TGCAGCGTTGGGGGACAGGGCCCCTACGAGCAGTACTTC.

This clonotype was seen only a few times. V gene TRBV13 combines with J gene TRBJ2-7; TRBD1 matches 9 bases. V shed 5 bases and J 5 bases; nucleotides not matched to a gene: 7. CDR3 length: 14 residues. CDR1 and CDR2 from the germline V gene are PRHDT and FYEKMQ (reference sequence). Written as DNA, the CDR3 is TGTGCCAGCAGCGATAGGACAGGGGTTCACGAGCAGTACTTC. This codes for CASSDRTGVHEQYF.

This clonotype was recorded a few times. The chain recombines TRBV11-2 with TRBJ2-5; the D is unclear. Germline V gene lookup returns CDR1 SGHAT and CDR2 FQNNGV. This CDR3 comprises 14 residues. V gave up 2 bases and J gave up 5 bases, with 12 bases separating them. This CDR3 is CASSLSPGRETQYF. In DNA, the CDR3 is TGTGCCAGCAGCTTATCCCCTGGGCGCGAGACCCAGTACTTC.

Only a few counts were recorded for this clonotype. The CDR3 loop reads CAGRLARKMTQYF. For the CDR3, the DNA is TGTGCCGGAAGACTAGCGCGCAAGATGACCCAGTACTTC. This sequence joins TRBV6-2 or TRBV6-3 and TRBJ2-5, with 8 bases matching TRBD2. With 11 bases clipped from V and 7 bases from J, the junction kept 12 bases outside the gene matches. CDR3 length: 13 amino acids. Looked up from germline, CDR1 is MNHEY and CDR2 is SVGEGT.